This TCR beta chain was sequenced during a study of cytomegalovirus exposure and HLA in healthy donors (dated 2017 in TCRdb). With regard to the full study: An earlier analysis of roughly 630 of the donors reported 250 to 300 Gb of sequence data and around 110 million unique TCR beta sequences from some 180 million T cells. Class I and class II HLA loci were covered by the typing at four-digit resolution. Using immunosequencing, the study profiled T cell repertoires from 550 to 750 subjects and related those repertoires to cytomegalovirus serostatus. Four to six DR-DQ haplotypes were handled as single units for association and clustering because linkage in the cohort was strong. A later genetic analysis used genome-wide SNP genotypes for about 65% of the roughly 670 donors, treating that subset as a discovery cohort. An earlier analysis of about 600 of the donors used high-throughput TCR beta sequencing to judge whether each TCR beta V gene segment behaved as functional or pseudogenic. The number of donors typed differed by locus, with roughly 620-630 for A, B, C, DRB1 and DQB1, more than 500 for DQA1, about 610 for DPA1, and 472 for DPB1. Across some 400 genotyped donors of the cohort, an average of about 240,000 unique TCR beta nucleotide sequences per donor were sequenced, and roughly a sixth of those sequences were non-productive. Rather than drawing on any new phenotypic data, the later analysis identified candidate immune exposures from TCR beta sequences and the way those sequences occurred across donors. Every discovery cohort repertoire had been produced on one sequencing platform. An early release that covered fewer than 800 HLA-typed donors contained about 290 gigabases of sequencing data and around 85 million unique TCR sequences. The study combined high-throughput TCR immunosequencing, statistical association of individual TCRs with disease status, and machine learning to predict cytomegalovirus infection status. Among the roughly 400 genotyped donors, approximately 77% belonged to the genetic ancestry cluster associated with self-reported Caucasian donors. In addition to the first cohort of roughly 700 subjects, a separate validation cohort of approximately 110 different subjects was used. Donor age, sex, ethnicity and CMV serostatus were compiled alongside the repertoire data. In a later analysis, previously published TCR beta repertoires from 500 to 750 donors were re-analyzed and high-resolution HLA genotyping was added so that TCR occurrence patterns could be studied. The study was designed to test whether signatures of past pathogen exposure could be identified by cataloging public T cell receptors.

This clone showed up just a few times. Its binding antigen is unknown. Base qualities are not at hand, and no much larger clone is one base apart. Receptor amplification or capture employed the immunoSEQ multiplex PCR assay. For the multiplex PCR, a mixture combining 60 forward primers for TCR Vbeta segments and 13 reverse primers for TCR Jbeta segments was used. A multiplex PCR assay on genomic DNA amplified the CDR3 region of rearranged TCR beta genes. The Illumina HiSeq System was used to sequence the amplified TCR beta libraries as 87-base-pair reads. As for the authors' bioinformatics: A later analysis counted some 74 million unique TCR beta chains across the 650 to 800 repertoires, and some 11 million of these chains were shared by at least two donors. Raw reads were error-corrected and collapsed into unique sequences with a nearest-neighbor algorithm that merged closely related sequences to remove PCR and sequencing errors. CDR3 sequences were aligned to IMGT reference sequences to assign V, D and J gene segments. For a sequence to be retained, a match of at least six nucleotides was required to both a V gene segment and a J gene segment. Rearrangements were classified as productive when the CDR3 lacked stop codons and remained in frame with V and J, and all other rearrangements were classified as non-productive. CDR3 was defined according to IMGT convention as the region running from the second conserved V-encoded cysteine to the conserved J-encoded phenylalanine. The earlier analysis of roughly 590 of the donors excluded any sequence lacking an unambiguous match to a single V gene segment. In an earlier analysis of 587 of the donors, a V segment was called functional when productive rearrangements were above 56.7%, and segregating when the standard deviation between donors exceeded 5%. A statistical classification framework was built for diagnosing cytomegalovirus status from the catalog of TCR beta chain sequences. A later analysis assigned V and J genes by comparing TCR nucleotide sequences with IMGT/GENE-DB human TR gene sequences. The TCRdist pipeline was used in a later analysis to assign CDR3 sequences and most-parsimonious VDJ recombination scenarios. In a later analysis, each TCR beta chain was defined by its CDR3 amino acid sequence together with its V-gene family, and reads lacking a unique V-gene family were excluded. To address suspected cross-contamination and a sequencing artifact, a later analysis removed around 600 highly shared, low-generation-probability nucleotide sequences. For each public chain, a later analysis derived a clonal expansion index from normalized ranks of inferred template counts within each repertoire. A later analysis computed generation probabilities with a VDJ recombination model fitted to out-of-frame rearrangements, and checked the results against IGoR. In a later analysis, hypergeometric tests were used to score TCR-TCR, TCR-HLA and TCR-CMV co-occurrence, with a repertoire-size bias correction applied to TCR pairs. False discovery rates were estimated in a later analysis by permuting HLA or CMV assignments 20 times. In a later analysis, co-occurring TCRs were grouped with DBSCAN, and TCRdist sequence similarity was added when clustering was performed within HLA-allele-positive subsets. For co-occurrence clustering, repertoires with fewer than 30,000 or more than 120,000 public chains were excluded, along with about five repertoires with anomalous nucleotide sharing. The source is immuneACCESS, and TCRdb retained only in-frame sequences with V and J called. Part of the clones is not carried over; for the studies checked, unresolved V genes explain less than half of this, and the remainder is unexplained. V, J and clone size reflect that table, while D and trimming were determined from the DNA. In all, the sample holds some 65,000 clones, and approximately 82% of those were seen once. Roughly 3.1% of the sample goes to the ten largest clones.

Findings and caveats that apply to the study as a whole: According to a later analysis, TCR association rates differed among HLA loci, with DRB1 alleles showing the most associated TCRs and HLA-C alleles showing the fewest. Most TCR sequences were seen in very few donors, while some public TCRs were found in many individuals. This cohort had only TCR beta chains sequenced, and the lack of alpha or paired-chain data limited which features could be detected. Sequencing depth was assumed to be roughly uniform across donors in the presence/absence analyses, though that assumption may not hold. Some 15 rarely observed V segments, including chromosome 9 orphons, were excluded from the earlier analysis of a few hundred of the donors because counts were too low. In vitro tests confirmed that three of the cytomegalovirus-associated TCR beta chains recognize cytomegalovirus antigens. Because HLA typing was missing for some donors at each locus, association tests included only the typed subset. Correlated functional status among segregating V segments might reflect linkage disequilibrium, but an unknown experimental factor could not be ruled out. The study listed approximately 150 TCR beta chains as associated with cytomegalovirus. Several of the top co-occurrence clusters appeared to be linked to parvovirus B19, influenza, CMV and Epstein-Barr virus, according to a later analysis. The authors suggested that the approach could potentially be generalized to other disease states and immunological phenotypes. Compared with equally common non-associated chains, HLA-associated TCR beta chains in a later analysis were more clonally expanded and had lower generation probabilities. CMV serostatus was the only immune exposure information available for the cohort. A further reported finding was that TCR beta sequences accurately predicted the HLA-A and HLA-B alleles for most subjects in the first cohort. A cluster of highly shared sequence variants was judged likely to represent a technical artifact of the sequencing pipeline. Strong co-occurrence of HLA alleles, especially DR and DQ, made assigning TCR associations to individual alleles difficult. Most CMV-associated TCR beta chains appeared to be HLA-restricted in a later analysis, and the HLA associations seemed to be driven largely by CMV exposure. Broadly in line with IMGT annotations, most TCR beta V segments showed up in productive rearrangements about 87% or about 30% of the time in an earlier analysis of under 700 of the donors. A later genetic analysis reported fewer N-insertions in productive TCRs among donors in an Asian-associated ancestry cluster than the roughly 670-donor mean. A later genetic analysis associated a missense DCLRE1C variant with V-gene and J-gene trimming of TCR beta chains, and an independent cohort replicated the association. In both the original and validation cohorts, the classifier was reported to diagnose cytomegalovirus status with high specificity and sensitivity. A later analysis associated 16,951 TCR beta sequences with specific HLA alleles at a false discovery rate of 0.05.

The cohort was made up of around 720 healthy bone marrow donors. At the time of sampling, all cohort members were nominally healthy, though unrecorded immune exposures were likely present. The donor tested CMV seropositive, placing the donor among the 289 seropositive members of the cohort. Each donor provided a peripheral blood sample, and peripheral blood mononuclear cells were used for TCR beta sequencing. Genomic DNA extraction from the blood cell samples was performed with the Qiagen DNeasy Blood Extraction Kit. This TCR came from a girl under 18 in good health and CMV-seropositive. Sequenced: PBMCs.

CDR3 protein: CASSPEDYNEQFF. The sequenced DNA: TGTGCCAGCAGTCCCGAGGACTACAATGAGCAGTTCTTC. The chain joins TRBV6-6 to TRBJ2-1, with the D gene too uncertain to name. The V and J ends are trimmed by 5 bases and 3 bases, leaving 8 bases between them. The CDR3 has 13 amino acids, counting the end cysteine and phenylalanine. Here the CDR3 DNA is all that survives: 39 bases in frame from base 1. Based on the germline V gene (reference sequence), the CDR1 and CDR2 sequences are MNHNY and SVGAGI.